Sequencing of this T cell receptor (beta chain) was carried out in a study of blood T cell repertoires in COVID-19. Turning to the study itself: Some COVID-19 samples were acute and others convalescent; all came from the United States, Italy and Spain. PBMCs, B-cell-depleted T cells, or T cells provided the cDNA or gDNA that made up the material.

In the study's own analysis: Cell counts per sample came from amplifying reference gene primers. Measured with immunoSEQ multiplex PCR; TCRdb has only the in-frame clones, and not every one. The DNA was the basis for D and trimming; V, J and clone size are from that table. The profile shows 64,000 or so clones, roughly 88% of them singletons. CDR1 LNHNV and CDR2 YYDKDF come from the germline V gene (reference sequence). The CDR3 has 13 residues. V lost 5 bases to trimming and J lost 0 bases, with 4 bases between them. The sample was peripheral blood. The J gene is TRBJ1-4, the V gene TRBV15; D uncertain. The sequence derives from a human donor in a cohort sampled during active COVID-19. The CDR3 sequence: CATSQTTNEKLFF. The CDR3 DNA sequence: TGTGCCACCAGCCAGACAACTAATGAAAAACTGTTTTTT.